Sequencing of this TCR beta chain was carried out in a study of metastatic and nonmetastatic thyroid tumors. Turning to the study itself: Samples came from malignant and benign thyroid patients, and repertoires were compared across blood and tumor or nodule tissue. Study-wide results and caveats: Versus benign nodules, malignant thyroid tumors reportedly had significantly higher TCR beta diversity, in blood and tumor.

Thyroid surgery was performed in patients who had received no treatment beforehand. Methods used by the authors: Differences in CDR3 between clinicopathological groups were drawn on to build a classifier intended to discriminate distant-metastatic papillary thyroid cancer patients. TCRdb reanalyzed the PCR reads with MiXCR. The V and J calls and clone size come from TCRdb's table, not from the authors' own analysis. The sample holds about 9,000 clones, roughly 15% seen once. Looked up from germline, CDR1 is MNHNS and CDR2 is SASEGT. The CDR3 is made up of 12 amino acids. V shed 6 bases and J 16 bases; nucleotides not matched to a gene: 12. In this sample, this clone turned up a few times. Its target is unknown.

The chain uses TRBV6-1 and TRBJ1-3, with 7 nucleotides matching TRBD1. The sequence came from a female donor with papillary thyroid cancer or a benign thyroid nodule (not recorded which). Some clones in this sample may be carry-over from other donors' samples. The specimen sequenced was blood. The CDR3 protein is CASREDRPLMYF. The CDR3 DNA reads TGTGCCAGCAGGGAGGACAGGCCGCTGATGTATTTT.